These T cell receptor beta chains were read from a single sample in a study of low-dose radiotherapy and immunotherapy resistance in tumors. From the reads, TCRdb called clonotypes with MiXCR, one entry per CDR3 protein. This repertoire shows under 60,000 distinct CDR3 sequences, about 11% found once; its top ten account for approximately 6.2%. Source: PBMCs, taken before treatment. Receptor source: a female donor with ovarian cancer. Each CDR3 is given with its conserved first and last residue. The D gene is left open where the match is weak. The size entry is marked missing in some rows and otherwise reads once, few, many or a size class.

size,D,J,V,CDR3,DNA
many,.,TRBJ2-7,TRBV12-3/TRBV12-4,CASSLLGYEQYF,TGTGCCAGCAGTTTGCTGGGGTACGAGCAGTACTTC
many,.,TRBJ2-7,TRBV2,CASSDVGQTDEQYF,TGTGCCAGCAGTGATGTTGGTCAAACGGACGAGCAGTACTTC
many,TRBD2,TRBJ2-3,TRBV20-1,CSASLAGTSGTDMQYF,TGCAGTGCTAGTCTAGCCGGGACTAGCGGTACAGATATGCAGTATTTT
many,.,TRBJ1-1,TRBV27,CASSLSARRGTEAFF,TGTGCCAGCAGTTTATCGGCCAGGCGAGGGACTGAAGCTTTCTTT
many,.,TRBJ2-2,TRBV30,CAWRAQGTGELFF,TGTGCCTGGAGGGCTCAGGGGACCGGGGAGCTGTTTTTT
many,TRBD2,TRBJ2-1,TRBV6-2/TRBV6-3,CASTPWEGKYNEQFF,TGTGCCAGCACCCCATGGGAGGGGAAGTACAATGAGCAGTTCTTC
many,.,TRBJ2-1,TRBV5-1,CASSARLDEQFF,TGCGCCAGCAGCGCCAGGTTGGATGAGCAGTTCTTC
many,.,TRBJ1-5,TRBV10-3,CASCGEPSNQPQHF,TGTGCCTCCTGCGGGGAGCCGAGCAATCAGCCCCAGCATTTT
few,.,TRBJ1-4,TRBV5-4,CASSARAGPGGEKLFFF,.
.,.,TRBJ2-1,TRBV28,CASSRTRDYNEQFF,TGTGCCAGCAGCCGCACCCGGGACTACAATGAGCAGTTCTTC
many,.,TRBJ1-5,TRBV10-3,CAISESSLNQPQHF,TGTGCCATCAGTGAGTCGTCTCTTAATCAGCCCCAGCATTTT
many,.,TRBJ1-5,TRBV5-1,CASSSGLNSNQPQHF,TGCGCCAGCAGCTCGGGACTCAATAGCAATCAGCCCCAGCATTTT
many,TRBD2,TRBJ2-6,TRBV5-4,CASSLAGRGAHPGANVLTF,TGTGCCAGCAGCTTGGCAGGGCGGGGGGCGCATCCTGGGGCCAACGTCCTGACTTTC
many,.,TRBJ2-2,TRBV11-3,CASSRISTGELFF,TGTGCCAGCAGCAGAATATCCACCGGGGAGCTGTTTTTT
medium-sized,.,TRBJ2-6,TRBV24-1,CATTTGWPGANVLTF,TGTGCCACCACCACAGGGTGGCCTGGGGCCAACGTCCTGACTTTC
many,.,TRBJ2-5,TRBV7-9,CASSLAWGETQYF,TGTGCCAGCAGCTTAGCGTGGGGAGAGACCCAGTACTTC
many,.,TRBJ2-3,TRBV7-2,CASSSPRGTDTQYF,TGTGCCAGCAGCTCACCCAGGGGCACAGATACGCAGTATTTT
many,.,TRBJ2-5,TRBV10-3,CAIRESLGVETQYF,TGTGCCATCAGGGAGTCCCTGGGGGTGGAGACCCAGTACTTC
.,TRBD1,TRBJ2-1,TRBV14,CASSQEFGSRGNEQFF,TGTGCCAGCAGCCAAGAGTTTGGCAGCAGGGGGAATGAGCAGTTCTTC
many,.,TRBJ2-3,TRBV29-1,CSVERGFGGGADTQYF,TGCAGCGTTGAAAGGGGATTTGGCGGGGGCGCAGATACGCAGTATTTT
medium-sized,TRBD2,TRBJ2-1,TRBV28,CASTHLGTSGFNEQFF,TGTGCCAGCACCCACTTGGGGACTAGCGGATTTAATGAGCAGTTCTTC
many,TRBD2,TRBJ2-1,TRBV29-1,CSVGGQTLAAQFF,TGCAGCGTTGGGGGCCAAACGCTAGCGGCCCAGTTCTTC
many,TRBD1,TRBJ1-4,TRBV20-1,CSASRPGQGGEKLFF,TGCAGTGCTTCTAGACCGGGACAGGGGGGGGAAAAACTGTTTTTT
many,.,TRBJ2-4,TRBV6-1,CASSEGPKNIQYF,TGTGCCAGCAGTGAAGGTCCCAAAAACATTCAGTACTTC
many,.,TRBJ1-1,TRBV29-1,CSAQQGNTEAFF,TGCAGCGCTCAACAGGGGAACACTGAAGCTTTCTTT
many,.,TRBJ2-7,TRBV6-2/TRBV6-3,CASSSPRAISHEQYF,TGTGCCAGCAGTTCACCCAGGGCCATCTCCCACGAGCAGTACTTC
many,TRBD1,TRBJ2-7,TRBV28,CASSPLDRVPYEQYF,TGTGCCAGCAGTCCCCTCGACAGGGTTCCCTACGAGCAGTACTTC
many,.,TRBJ2-1,TRBV4-1,CASSQEGQLSYNEQFF,TGCGCCAGCAGCCAAGAAGGTCAGCTTTCCTACAATGAGCAGTTCTTC
many,.,TRBJ1-4,TRBV15,CATSRQDGRTNEKLFF,TGTGCCACCAGCAGACAGGACGGCAGAACTAATGAAAAACTGTTTTTT
once,.,TRBJ1-1,TRBV30,CAWTGNLNTEDFF,TGTGCCTGGACTGGGAACCTGAACACTGAAGATTTCTTT
.,.,TRBJ1-2,TRBV29-1,CSVDLLGRAYGYTF,TGCAGCGTTGATCTTCTCGGTAGGGCCTATGGCTACACCTTC
few,.,TRBJ2-2,TRBV6-5,CASSLLGGGDNTGELFF,TGTGCCAGCTCGCTTTTGGGAGGGGGCGATAACACCGGGGAGCTGTTTTTT
many,.,TRBJ2-3,TRBV24-1,CATSDPANPDTQYF,TGTGCCACCAGTGACCCGGCAAATCCAGATACGCAGTATTTT
few,.,TRBJ1-5,TRBV7-2,CASTLSAGQPQHF,TGTGCCAGCACGCTTTCTGCGGGCCAGCCCCAGCATTTT
many,TRBD2,TRBJ2-1,TRBV6-5,CASSRGATSGRSEQFF,TGTGCCAGCAGTAGGGGGGCGACTAGCGGACGGAGTGAGCAGTTCTTC